The present T cell receptor (beta chain) was sequenced within a study of blood T cell repertoires in COVID-19. Study-level background: Sources were T cells, B-cell-depleted T cells, or PBMCs; the material itself was cDNA or gDNA.

Assay: immunoSEQ multiplex PCR; the TCRdb copy retains only in-frame clones and omits some. This table has 330,000 or so clones, about 90% appearing once. Donors were grouped by their self-reported clinical history. Two negative PCRs, clearance, or symptom resolution were required of recovered Cohort 3 donors. The germline V gene has CDR1 SGHRS and CDR2 YFSETQ. The CDR3 extends over 15 amino acids. With 0 bases clipped from V and 10 bases from J, the junction kept 6 bases outside the gene matches. The receptor was isolated from a woman in her 30s who had recovered from COVID-19. The rearrangement uses TRBV5-1 and TRBJ2-1; 11 nucleotides align to TRBD2. Sequencing used PBMCs or T cells enriched from blood (not recorded which). CDR3: CASSLGTSGFDEQFF. CDR3 DNA: TGCGCCAGCAGCTTGGGGACTAGCGGGTTTGACGAGCAGTTCTTC.